The rows below give T cell receptor beta chains drawn from one sample of a study of blood T cell repertoires in COVID-19. Method: immunoSEQ multiplex PCR; TCRdb's copy keeps in-frame clones and lacks some. The data contain 17,000 or so clones, approximately 89% of them singletons. The sequenced material came from peripheral blood. The receptors were sampled from a human donor in a cohort sampled during active COVID-19. The CDR3 runs from the conserved cysteine through the conserved F or W. The D gene is left open where the match is weak. Rows give clone size only sometimes, using once, few, many, or a class for an expanded clone.

clone_size cdr3_length d_call j_call v_call cdr3_aa cdr3_nt
- 16 TRBD1 TRBJ2-2 TRBV28 CASSSPQGENTGELFF TGTGCCAGCAGTTCTCCACAGGGGGAGAACACCGGGGAGCTGTTTTTT
- 14 - TRBJ2-1 TRBV19 CASSTPRGIGEQFF TGTGCCAGTAGTACCCCCCGGGGGATAGGTGAGCAGTTCTTC
- 15 TRBD2 TRBJ2-7 TRBV3-1/TRBV3-2 CASSQSGTSSSEQYF TGTGCCAGCAGCCAATCCGGGACTAGTTCTTCCGAGCAGTACTTC
- 13 - TRBJ1-1 TRBV7-2 CASSFSMNTEAFF TGTGCCAGCAGCTTTAGTATGAACACTGAAGCTTTCTTT
- 14 TRBD1 TRBJ1-5 TRBV30 CAWSATGSSQPQHF TGTGCCTGGAGCGCGACAGGGTCTAGTCAGCCCCAGCATTTT
- 13 - TRBJ1-2 TRBV30 CAWRREFNYGYTF TGTGCCTGGAGACGGGAATTTAACTATGGCTACACCTTC
once 15 - TRBJ2-1 TRBV3-1/TRBV3-2 CASSPFLGSYNEQFF TGTGCCAGCAGCCCCTTTTTAGGGAGCTACAATGAGCAGTTCTTC
- 13 TRBD2 TRBJ2-2 TRBV5-1 CASSLLAAGELFF TGCGCCAGCAGCTTACTAGCGGCCGGGGAGCTGTTTTTT
few 15 - TRBJ2-7 TRBV3-1/TRBV3-2 CASSRGTAGSYEQYF TGTGCCAGCAGCCGGGGGACTGCCGGCTCCTACGAGCAGTACTTC
- 15 - TRBJ2-4 TRBV24-1 CATRSLPDSKNIQYF TGTGCCACCAGGTCCCTCCCGGACAGCAAAAACATTCAGTACTTC